This section outlines one TCR beta chain sequence together with its context. This clone came up once. This clone's antigen is unknown. No base quality values were provided; no much bigger clone lies one nucleotide off. CDR1 and CDR2 are read off the germline V gene (reference sequence) as SEHNR and FQNEAQ. Deletion took 4 bases off V and 6 bases off J, with a span of 12 bases between the germline ends. From its cysteine to its phenylalanine, the CDR3 spans 13 amino acids. Only the CDR3 DNA is retained, 39 bases long and in frame from the first base. The sample originates from a study of shared T cell receptors in the human thymus (dated by TCRdb to 2020 to 2023). Concerning the study at large: The study examined how the human thymus generates shared, self-reactive T-cell receptor alpha chains.

The library relied on the immunoSEQ multiplex PCR assay. The immuneACCESS repertoire file appears here via TCRdb, limited to in-frame rearrangements. These files lack a portion of the clones; in checked studies, under half of the deficit traces to unresolved V genes, and the cause of the others is not known. In all, the sample holds more than 550,000 clones, and roughly 86% of those were seen once. The ten largest account for 0.0094% of the sample. This same sample was also part of a study on human thymus T cells. As described in the second report: Donors were immunologically healthy infants undergoing open corrective cardiac surgery for congenital heart defects in Finland. Thymus tissue was collected as surgical resects that were removed during corrective cardiac surgery. Both the thymic and the peripheral blood repertoires appeared to show biased V and J gene segment usage. According to the related research, thymic TCR repertoires were highly overlapping among unrelated individuals. The study characterized TCR alpha and beta repertoires from fewer than 10 infant thymus samples and a few related peripheral blood samples. Donor ages ranging from roughly 6 to 244 days were recorded, and six or seven male and a couple of female infants were included in the cohort. After being mechanically released from the tissue, thymocytes were kept at -70 degrees C in pellets of about 10-33 million cells. Genomic DNA was extracted from frozen cell pellets with a QIAsymphony instrument. TCRB and TCRAD loci were amplified from a standardized quantity of quality-controlled genomic DNA using the immunoSEQ multiplex PCR assay. The amplicons spanned the V(D)J region and were long enough to cover the CDR3 and allow V and J genes to be identified. The commercial immunoSEQ service was used to sequence amplicons on an Illumina platform. Primer bias and sequencing errors were corrected as previously described, and TCRAD and TCRB definitions were based on the IMGT database. Analysis of the repertoires was done with immunoSEQ Analyzer 3.0 and VDJTools and included basic statistics, V/J segment usage, diversity estimates, rarefaction and pairwise overlap. To estimate diversity, the Chao1, ChaoE, Efron-Thisted, Shannon and inverse Simpson indices were applied, and diversity was also estimated on datasets down-sampled to the smallest sample. For repertoire overlap, CDR3 nucleotide sequence, V gene and J gene had to match strictly, and clustering was done by Jaccard-based multidimensional scaling. On average, thymus samples yielded 650,000 to 1,000,000 unique TCRB clonotypes, whereas blood samples yielded about 80,000.

This TCR was recovered from a boy younger than two with a congenital heart defect. Donor details come from another sample of the same person, matched by shared clones. The sample taken for sequencing was thymocytes. The V and J genes are TRBV7-9 and TRBJ1-1, and the D gene may be TRBD1, 5 bases matching. The sequence in DNA is TGTGCCAGCAGCTCCCCAGGGCTCGCTGAAGCTTTCTTT. Its translation reads: CASSSPGLAEAFF. Reference TRBV7-9 and TRBJ1-1 genes cover what lies past the CDR3, so the full variable domain is DTGVSQNPRHKITKRGQNVTFRCDPISEHNRLYWYRQTLGQGPEFLTYFQNEAQLEKSRLLSDRFSAERPKGSFSTLEIQRTEQGDSAMYLCASSSPGLAEAFFGQGTRLTVV.